The 3 T cell receptor beta chains presented below share a single source sample, sequenced in a study of Tregs in tolerant kidney transplant recipients. Recipients received nonmyeloablative bone marrow transplants from related graft donors, with transient mixed chimerism. Produced via immunoSEQ multiplex PCR; TCRdb's table is partial and in-frame only. The table lists some 21,000 clones, about 85% of them singletons. The source was CD8+ T cells from blood (PBMCs), collected 6 months after the transplant. These receptors all stem from a human patient who received a combined kidney and bone marrow transplant. Some T cells here may be from the graft donor.

The chain has TRBV18 and TRBJ1-1; no definite D call. Trimming took 3 bases from V and 1 from J, leaving 18 bases between them. CDR1 is KGHSH and CDR2 is LQKENI in the germline V gene. The CDR3 has 17 residues. This CDR3 reads CASSPTVATERNTEAFF. The DNA of the CDR3 is TGTGCCAGCTCACCCACCGTGGCAACGGAGAGGAACACTGAAGCTTTCTTT.

As to this clone: Other DNA sequences within the sample encode an identical CDR3. The chain is built from TRBV6-1 and TRBJ2-7, with 7 bases identical to TRBD2. V gave up 1 base and J gave up 4 bases; unmatched junction bases: 1. This CDR3 contains 13 residues. CDR1 is MNHNS and CDR2 is SASEGT in the germline V gene. The CDR3 DNA follows: TGTGCCAGCAGTGAAGGACTAGCTTACGAGCAGTACTTC. Protein sequence: CASSEGLAYEQYF.

This clone was recorded a few times. J is TRBJ1-4 and V is TRBV19; TRBD1 aligns across 8 bases. The germline V gene encodes CDR1 LNHDA and CDR2 SQIVND (reference sequence). This CDR3 comprises 18 residues. The V and J ends lost 1 base and 0 bases, in that order; junction bases with no gene match: 7. CDR3 residues: CASSIATGQGATNEKLFF. The CDR3 DNA reads as TGTGCCAGTAGTATAGCGACTGGACAGGGAGCAACTAATGAAAAACTGTTTTTT.